These 24 T cell receptor beta chains share one sample of origin, sequenced in a study of T cell repertoires in cytomegalovirus infection. TCRdb re-derived calls from the reads in MiXCR, one entry per CDR3 protein. The data show some 500,000 distinct CDR3 sequences, more than 30% seen once. These receptors are not linked to any known antigen. The input for sequencing was cultured PBMCs, taken from culture after CMV antigen stimulation. Receptors were obtained from a human donor in good health (CMV status not recorded). Some clones in this sample may be carry-over from other donors' samples.

In this sample, this clonotype turned up many times. The chain links TRBV7-2 to TRBJ2-1, with TRBD2 matching 11 bases. The length of the CDR3 is 15 residues. Per germline, CDR1 SGHTA and CDR2 FQGNSA. V was pared by 5 bases and J by 15 bases, with 15 bases of the junction left unmatched. The CDR3 sequence: CASSTGRLAGGWVFF. The DNA of the CDR3 is TGTGCCAGCAGCACCGGTCGCCTAGCGGGAGGTTGGGTGTTCTTC.

There are a few counts of this clonotype. The rearrangement uses TRBV6-5 and TRBJ2-1; a weak D match, TRBD1 (6 bases). V lost 2 bases and J lost 8, with 10 bases in between. Looked up from germline, CDR1 is MNHEY and CDR2 is SVGAGI. This CDR3 region has 13 residues. In DNA, the CDR3 is TGTGCCAGCAGTTACAGTAAGGGGGATGAGCAGTTCTTC. Encoded protein: CASSYSKGDEQFF.

The sample holds a few counts of this clonotype. The V call is TRBV19, the J call TRBJ2-1; D not resolved. The CDR3 consists of 15 residues. V was cut by 5 bases and J by 0 bases, with 11 bases left in between. CDR1 LNHDA and CDR2 SQIVND come from the germline V gene (reference sequence). The CDR3 DNA is TGTGCCAGTAGTTTCAGCACGGCCTCCTACAATGAGCAGTTCTTC. Translated, it gives CASSFSTASYNEQFF.

This clonotype was picked up many times. The V and J genes are TRBV6-2 or TRBV6-3 and TRBJ1-1; TRBD1 agrees at 7 bases. Germline V lookup: CDR1 MNHEY, CDR2 SVGEGT. The CDR3 sequence is 17 residues long. V lost 2 bases to trimming and J lost 0 bases; unmatched junction nucleotides: 9. The CDR3 is CASSYVQGESMNTEAFF. The CDR3 region has the DNA TGTGCCAGCAGTTACGTCCAGGGGGAGTCTATGAACACTGAAGCTTTCTTT.

The chain employs TRBV12-3 or TRBV12-4 and TRBJ2-1, with D possibly matching TRBD2 (6 bases). V lost 5 bases, J lost 8 bases, and 19 bases lay in between. The CDR3 length is 15 residues. CDR3 nucleotide sequence: TGTGCCAGCAGTCCCCGACTAGAATTTGGCCATGAGCAGTTCTTC. It encodes CASSPRLEFGHEQFF.

The chain employs TRBV4-1 and TRBJ2-1, with a weak D call TRBD1 (6 bases). The CDR3 spans 16 residues. Germline V gene sequence: CDR1 MGHRA, CDR2 YSYEKL. V lost 0 bases to trimming and J lost 6 bases, with 15 bases between them. The CDR3 DNA follows: TGCGCCAGCAGCCAAGACCGGGACATTCGGGGCAATGAGCAGTTCTTC. It translates to CASSQDRDIRGNEQFF.

The chain carries TRBV18 and TRBJ2-5, with a weak D call TRBD2 (6 bases). CDR1 KGHSH and CDR2 LQKENI come from the germline V gene. Trimming shortened V by 0 bases and J by 5 bases, and 13 bases separated the two germline ends. CDR3 size: 15 residues. The CDR3 reads CASSPPSGLGETQYF. As DNA, the CDR3 is TGTGCCAGCTCACCACCGAGCGGGCTCGGCGAGACCCAGTACTTC.

The sample holds a few counts of this clonotype. The V gene is TRBV18, the J gene TRBJ1-1, with D tentatively TRBD1 (5 bases). CDR3 length: 12 residues. Germline-derived CDR1 and CDR2 are KGHSH and LQKENI. The ends were cut back, 2 bases at V and 5 bases at J, with 6 bases in the middle. CDR3 sequence reads: CASSPEGTEAFF. CDR3 coding DNA: TGTGCCAGCTCACCAGAGGGGACTGAAGCTTTCTTT. Full variable domain (missing parts from reference TRBV18 and TRBJ1-1): NAGVMQNPRHLVRRRGQEARLRCSPMKGHSHVYWYRQLPEEGLKFMVYLQKENIIDESGMPKERFSAEFPKEGPSILRIQQVVRGDSAAYFCASSPEGTEAFFGQGTRLTVV.

This clonotype occurred many times. V and J are TRBV7-6 and TRBJ2-1; the match to TRBD1 covers 9 bases. The CDR3 is made up of 18 amino acids. The V and J ends lost 0 bases and 3 bases, in that order; junction bases with no gene match: 9. Germline values: CDR1 SGHVS, CDR2 FNYEAQ. The CDR3 reads CASSLAQGAIPLYNEQFF. CDR3 sequence (DNA): TGTGCCAGCAGCTTAGCACAGGGGGCCATCCCCCTCTACAATGAGCAGTTCTTC.

This chain joins TRBV4-3 and TRBJ1-1, with D perhaps matching TRBD1 (6 bases). In germline, CDR1 is LGHNA, CDR2 YSLEER. Trimming left V 2 bases short and J 4 bases short, with 26 bases between. CDR3 length equals 19 residues. The CDR3 sequence is CASSQTKFGTPAWSTEAFF. CDR3 nucleotide sequence: TGCGCCAGCAGCCAAACGAAATTCGGGACACCAGCGTGGAGCACTGAAGCTTTCTTT.

The chain is built from TRBV7-2 and TRBJ2-1; 9 bases fit TRBD2. Germline V gene data show CDR1 as SGHTA and CDR2 as FQGNSA. This CDR3 region has 16 residues. V was pared by 5 bases and J by 7 bases, with 12 bases of the junction left unmatched. The CDR3 sequence is CASSPRVVAGENEQFF. CDR3 DNA sequence: TGTGCCAGCAGCCCCCGAGTGGTAGCGGGAGAAAATGAGCAGTTCTTC.

This clonotype was detected only a few times. The CDR3 DNA reads as TGCAGCGTCCCGGGACAGGCTATGTATGGCTACACCTTC. Translating gives CSVPGQAMYGYTF. This chain links TRBV29-1 with TRBJ1-2, with 8 bases matching TRBD1. From germline, CDR1 is SQVTM and CDR2 ANQGSEA. This CDR3 contains 13 residues. V shed 6 bases, J shed 5 bases, and the junction held 8 bases outside the gene matches.

This clonotype was detected ten times or more. The genes are TRBV7-2 and TRBJ2-7, with D hard to call. This CDR3 comprises 13 residues. V shed 1 base and J shed 6 bases, with 10 bases lying between them. Germline-derived CDR1 and CDR2 are SGHTA and FQGNSA. The CDR3 DNA reads as TGTGCCAGCAGCTTAGATCAGTTCCCCGAGCAGTACTTC. Translation: CASSLDQFPEQYF.

V and J are TRBV7-2 and TRBJ1-2, with a tentative D call TRBD1 (5 bases). CDR1 and CDR2 from the germline V gene are SGHTA and FQGNSA. Trimming removed 5 bases from V and 0 bases from J, with 10 bases in between. The CDR3 has 14 residues. Here the CDR3 reads CASSAGASNYGYTF. The DNA of the CDR3 is TGTGCCAGCAGCGCCGGGGCATCTAACTATGGCTACACCTTC.

The V and J genes are TRBV7-2 and TRBJ2-7; the D gene is possibly TRBD1 (6 bases). Per germline, CDR1 SGHTA and CDR2 FQGNSA. The CDR3 loop spans 16 amino acids. Trimming stripped 6 bases from V and 0 bases from J, with 18 bases between. CDR3 nucleotides: TGTGCCAGCAGTCCGATGAGTGTGGGGGCCTCCTACGAGCAGTACTTC. Translating it yields CASSPMSVGASYEQYF.

This clonotype was observed a few times. This chain uses TRBV12-5 with TRBJ1-1; D possibly corresponds to TRBD1 (5 bases). Per germline, CDR1 LGHNT and CDR2 FRNRAP. Trimming took 8 bases from V and 6 from J, leaving 10 bases between them. CDR3 length: 11 residues. CDR3 protein: CASTGPAEAFF. CDR3 coding DNA: TGTGCTAGTACAGGTCCCGCTGAAGCTTTCTTT.

This clonotype was counted a few times. This chain links TRBV6-1 with TRBJ2-3; 9 positions agree with TRBD1. V was pared by 2 bases and J by 3 bases, with 6 bases of the junction left unmatched. The CDR3 consists of 16 residues. Per the germline V gene, CDR1 is MNHNS and CDR2 is SASEGT. In DNA, the CDR3 is TGTGCCAGCAGTGAATATGGGACAGGGTTGACAGATACGCAGTATTTT. It codes for CASSEYGTGLTDTQYF.

This clonotype has only one observation. The genes are TRBV29-1 and TRBJ2-3; 8 bases map to TRBD2. J was trimmed by 0 bases and V by 8 bases; bases with no gene match: 10. This CDR3 is 15 amino acids long. Germline V gives CDR1 SQVTM, CDR2 ANQGSEA. The CDR3 sequence is CSLVFGGASTDTQYF. The CDR3 coding sequence is TGCAGCCTCGTCTTCGGGGGGGCTAGCACAGATACGCAGTATTTT.

V is TRBV4-3 and J is TRBJ2-6, with D tentatively TRBD2 (6 bases). The ends were cut back, 1 base at V and 3 bases at J, with 7 bases in the middle. The CDR3 spans 15 residues. CDR1 and CDR2 (germline): LGHNA, YSLEER. The CDR3 DNA is TGCGCCAGCAGCCAAGGGAGGGTTGGGGCCAACGTCCTGACTTTC. Translated, it gives CASSQGRVGANVLTF.

This clonotype was counted a single time. CDR3 in amino acids: CSAQGLGSRSSYNEQFF. Written as DNA, the CDR3 is TGCAGTGCTCAGGGACTAGGGTCCCGTAGCTCCTACAATGAGCAGTTCTTC. The chain employs TRBV20-1 and TRBJ2-1; TRBD2 matches at 8 bases. The CDR3 runs 17 residues. The V segment lost 5 bases and the J segment 0 bases; nucleotides outside the gene matches: 12. CDR1 and CDR2 (germline): DFQATT, SNEGSKA (reference sequence).

This clonotype has just a few counts. CDR3 sequence reads: CASSEITSGGQPQHF. Written as DNA, the CDR3 is TGTGCCAGCAGTGAAATAACCTCAGGGGGTCAGCCCCAGCATTTT. The V call is TRBV2, the J call TRBJ1-5, with 7 bases aligning to TRBD1. J lost 6 bases, V lost 2 bases, and 7 bases had no gene match. The CDR3 is made up of 15 amino acids. In germline, CDR1 is SNHLY, CDR2 FYNNEI.

V and J are TRBV28 and TRBJ1-4; 10 bases align to TRBD1. J gave up 8 bases and V 2 bases, and 5 bases lay outside the gene matches. Looked up from germline, CDR1 is MDHEN and CDR2 is SYDVKM. The CDR3 extends over 15 amino acids. The CDR3 DNA reads as TGTGCCAGCAGTTTAATCGGGACAGGGGTCGAAAAACTGTTTTTT. Its translation is CASSLIGTGVEKLFF.

Many counts were recorded for this clonotype. The J gene is TRBJ2-1, the V gene TRBV7-2; 8 nucleotides agree with TRBD2. The CDR3 runs to 16 residues. Germline CDR1 and CDR2: SGHTA and FQGNSA. Trimming removed 5 bases from V and 6 bases from J; junction bases left unmatched: 12. The CDR3 region has the DNA TGTGCCAGCAGCCCACTGAGCCGGGCGGGAGGCAATGAGCAGTTCTTC. Translated: CASSPLSRAGGNEQFF.

The chain combines TRBV27 with TRBJ2-4; possibly TRBD1 for D (5 bases). The CDR3 runs 13 residues. The germline gives CDR1 MNHEY, CDR2 SMNVEV (reference sequence). V lost 2 bases, J lost 8 bases, and 10 bases lay in between. CDR3 nucleotide sequence: TGTGCCAGCAGTTTACAGGGTTCGTACATTCAGTACTTC. Encoded protein: CASSLQGSYIQYF.